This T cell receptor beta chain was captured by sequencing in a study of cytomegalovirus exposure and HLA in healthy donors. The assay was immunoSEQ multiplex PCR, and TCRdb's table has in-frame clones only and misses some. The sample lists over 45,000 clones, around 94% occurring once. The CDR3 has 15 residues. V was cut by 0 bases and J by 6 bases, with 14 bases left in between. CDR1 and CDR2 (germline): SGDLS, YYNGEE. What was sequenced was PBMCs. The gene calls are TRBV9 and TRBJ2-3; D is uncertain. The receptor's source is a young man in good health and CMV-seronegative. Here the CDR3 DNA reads TGTGCCAGCAGCGTAGACGATACCGGTCCGGATACGCAGTATTTT. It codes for CASSVDDTGPDTQYF.